This T cell receptor beta chain was recorded in a study of CD8+ T cells in alopecia areata. Following extraction, RNA underwent reverse transcription to cDNA, which served as the sequencing template. TCRdb keeps only in-frame clones here, not all; method: immunoSEQ multiplex PCR. The data contain over 95,000 clones, 56% of them singletons. The ends were cut back, 4 bases at V and 4 bases at J, with 6 bases in the middle. The germline gives CDR1 SGHNT, CDR2 YYREEE (reference sequence). The CDR3 runs 11 residues. Treatment meaning: oral pan-JAK inhibitor, 5-10 mg twice daily. On this clone: Antigen unknown.

Study-level findings and limits: Amid tofacitinib therapy, many expanded lesional clones stayed present in scalp and blood.

The sample consisted of CD4+ T cells sorted from blood, taken at week 24, from a patient treated with tofacitinib. The rearrangement links TRBV5-4 to TRBJ2-7; D is ambiguous. This receptor was identified in a human donor with alopecia areata. CDR3 DNA sequence: TGTGCCAGCAGCCTCGAATACGAGCAGTACTTC. Translation: CASSLEYEQYF.